Following are 14 T cell receptor beta chains from one sample sequenced in a study of shared clonotypes between healthy human individuals (dated by TCRdb to the early 2020s). Libraries were built with the immunoSEQ multiplex PCR assay. TCRdb mirrors the immuneACCESS table, restricted to in-frame sequences. Some clones are absent from its copies; in checked studies, under half trace to an unresolved V gene, and the reason for the others is unknown. This sample is represented by some 2,500,000 clones; 92% of them were singletons. 0.37% of the sample belongs to the ten largest clones. Sequenced: naive CD4+ T cells from PBMCs. According to the study, the label for this sample's cell subset or site signals: CD45RA+ positively selected. The receptors come from a young man in good health. Some clones in this sample may be carry-over from other donors' samples.

The chain recombines TRBV30 with TRBJ2-7, with TRBD2 matching over 10 bases. Germline V lookup: CDR1 GTSNPN, CDR2 SVGIG (reference sequence). This CDR3 is 14 amino acids long. The trim removed 4 bases at V and 3 bases at J, leaving 6 bases unmatched. The chain's CDR3 is CAWTSGSYYYEQYF. CDR3 sequence (DNA): TGTGCCTGGACTAGCGGGAGCTATTACTACGAGCAGTACTTC. The whole variable domain, filled in from reference TRBV30 and TRBJ2-7, reads SQTIHQWPATLVQPVGSPLSLECTVEGTSNPNLYWYRQAAGRGLQLLFYSVGIGQISSEVPQNLSASRPQDRQFILSSKKLLLSDSGFYLCAWTSGSYYYEQYFGPGTRLTVT.

The chain is built from TRBV6-1 and TRBJ1-1, with unresolved D. The CDR3 spans 15 residues. CDR1 is MNHNS, CDR2 SASEGT, per germline. The V and J ends lost 6 bases and 4 bases respectively, with 18 bases between them. The CDR3 sequence is CASSLSGRVGTEAFF. The CDR3 region has the DNA TGTGCCAGCAGCCTTTCGGGTAGGGTGGGCACTGAAGCTTTCTTT.

The chain recombines TRBV7-2 with TRBJ2-2; TRBD2 might be the D (5 bases). The V and J ends lost 0 bases and 1 base respectively, with 6 bases between them. Germline CDR1 and CDR2: SGHTA and FQGNSA. The CDR3 runs 15 residues. This chain's CDR3 is CASSLAAGNTGELFF. CDR3 nucleotides: TGTGCCAGCAGCTTAGCTGCGGGGAACACCGGGGAGCTGTTTTTT.

Only a few counts were recorded for this clone. The chain uses TRBV29-1 and TRBJ1-2, with a tentative D call TRBD1 (5 bases). Germline CDR1 and CDR2: SQVTM and ANQGSEA. The CDR3 totals 12 residues. V was cut by 5 bases and J by 4 bases, with 11 bases left in between. The CDR3, as DNA: TGCAGCGTTATGGGACTTCCCTATGGCTACACCTTC. This gives the protein CSVMGLPYGYTF.

This rearrangement joins TRBV10-3 to TRBJ2-2; possibly TRBD1 for D (5 bases). In germline, CDR1 is ENHRY, CDR2 SYGVKD. Trimming cost V 5 bases and J 1 base, with 17 bases left between them. The CDR3 consists of 17 residues. CDR3 sequence: CAISQPAQAGNTGELFF. CDR3 nucleotides: TGTGCCATCAGTCAACCGGCACAGGCTGGGAACACCGGGGAGCTGTTTTTT.

The CDR3 coding sequence is TGTGCCAGCAGTTTCTCTCCCCCCGGGAGCTATCAGCCCCAGCATTTT. It translates to CASSFSPPGSYQPQHF. The chain employs TRBV27 and TRBJ1-5; D is ambiguous. CDR1 and CDR2 (germline): MNHEY, SMNVEV (reference sequence). Trimming removed 3 bases from V and 5 bases from J, with 17 bases in between. This CDR3 is built from 16 residues.

The chain employs TRBV7-9 and TRBJ1-1; D remains ambiguous. Trimming removed 3 bases at V and 4 bases at J, with 9 bases between. The CDR3 spans 13 residues. Germline V gene sequence: CDR1 SEHNR, CDR2 FQNEAQ (reference sequence). As DNA, the CDR3 is TGTGCCAGCAGCTTTATGACTGGCACTGAAGCTTTCTTT. Its protein is CASSFMTGTEAFF. The whole variable domain, remainder taken from reference TRBV7-9 and TRBJ1-1, is DTGVSQNPRHKITKRGQNVTFRCDPISEHNRLYWYRQTLGQGPEFLTYFQNEAQLEKSRLLSDRFSAERPKGSFSTLEIQRTEQGDSAMYLCASSFMTGTEAFFGQGTRLTVV.

V usage is TRBV4-1 and J usage is TRBJ2-2; possibly TRBD1 for D (5 bases). CDR3 length: 15 amino acids. V was clipped by 0 bases and J by 7 bases, with 12 bases between them. Germline CDR1 and CDR2: MGHRA and YSYEKL. The CDR3 region is CASSQDLPGFGELFF. In DNA, the CDR3 is TGCGCCAGCAGCCAAGATCTTCCAGGGTTCGGGGAGCTGTTTTTT.

The rearrangement joins TRBV18 to TRBJ1-2; D might be TRBD1 (5 bases). CDR1 is KGHSH and CDR2 is LQKENI in the germline V gene. This CDR3 is built from 13 residues. With 3 bases removed from V and 5 bases from J, the gap between germline ends came to 10 bases. The CDR3 spells CASSPSGEYGYTF. The CDR3 bases are TGTGCCAGCTCACCCTCGGGGGAGTATGGCTACACCTTC.

The V and J genes are TRBV11-3 and TRBJ2-7; D is uncertain. There are 11 residues in the CDR3. Germline CDR1 and CDR2: SGHNT and YENEEA. Trimming removed 3 bases at V and 5 bases at J, with 5 bases between. The CDR3 loop reads CASSFDDEQYF. In DNA, the CDR3 is TGTGCCAGCAGCTTTGACGACGAGCAGTACTTC.

V and J are TRBV27 and TRBJ2-3, with D unclear. This CDR3 is 12 amino acids long. Trimming left V 5 bases short and J 5 bases short, with 8 bases between. In germline, CDR1 is MNHEY, CDR2 SMNVEV (reference sequence). CDR3 in amino acids: CASSRNEDTQYF. The CDR3 DNA reads TGTGCCAGCAGTCGGAACGAAGATACGCAGTATTTT.

Of note for this clone: Other nucleotide sequences from this sample produce the same CDR3. CDR3 sequence reads: CASSLGTSGTYEQYF. CDR3 nucleotides: TGCGCCAGCAGCTTGGGGACTAGCGGCACCTACGAGCAGTACTTC. The gene calls are TRBV5-1 and TRBJ2-7, with 10 bases aligning to TRBD2. This CDR3 region has 15 residues. Germline CDR1 reads SGHRS; CDR2 reads YFSETQ. V lost 0 bases to trimming and J lost 2 bases; unmatched junction nucleotides: 2. Supplemented by reference TRBV5-1 and TRBJ2-7, the full variable domain reads KAGVTQTPRYLIKTRGQQVTLSCSPISGHRSVSWYQQTPGQGLQFLFEYFSETQRNKGNFPGRFSGRQFSNSRSEMNVSTLELGDSALYLCASSLGTSGTYEQYFGPGTRLTVT.

The V gene is TRBV7-9, the J gene TRBJ2-3; 10 nucleotides match TRBD2. V gave up 5 bases and J gave up 2 bases; unmatched junction bases: 10. Germline V gives CDR1 SEHNR, CDR2 FQNEAQ (reference sequence). The CDR3 consists of 17 residues. The CDR3 region has the DNA TGTGCCAGCAGCCAGGGGCCTAGCGGGGGCCCCACAGATACGCAGTATTTT. Translation gives CASSQGPSGGPTDTQYF.

This chain uses TRBV18 with TRBJ2-7; TRBD1 matches 9 bases. Germline CDR1 and CDR2: KGHSH and LQKENI. Losses at the gene ends were 2 bases for V and 3 bases for J; bases not matched to a gene: 5. The CDR3 sequence is 15 residues long. CDR3 amino acids: CASSPATGGVYEQYF. CDR3 DNA: TGTGCCAGCTCACCAGCGACAGGGGGTGTCTACGAGCAGTACTTC.